The sequence of this T cell receptor (beta chain) was determined in a study of blood T cells in healthy people across ages. Study-wide results and caveats: Unsorted PBMCs ruled out conclusive naive versus antigen-experienced comparison. Diversity estimates from one million T cells were considered underestimates. More naive CD4+ cells and higher diversity marked long-lived donors relative to aged donors.

As regards this clonotype: Its antigen remains unknown.

The CDR3 covers 15 residues. Looked up from germline, CDR1 is MGHRA and CDR2 is YSYEKL. A sample-barcoded 5' primer and a J-beta primer mix were used in a second PCR of roughly 6 to 11 cycles. Every molecule of cDNA carried a tag from a template-switch adaptor with 12 random nucleotides. From the 5' RACE reads, TCRdb called clonotypes with MiXCR, one entry per CDR3 protein. The sample contains some 1.6 million distinct CDR3 sequences, about 31% of which appear only once. The chain has TRBV4-1 and TRBJ2-4; 12 bases are a match to TRBD2. The DNA end is more similar to TRBJ2-7, so the J call may be wrong. Input material: blood. This clonotype was obtained from a woman in her 30s in good health. The CDR3 DNA sequence: TGCGCCAGCAGCCGCAGACTAGCGGGAGCCCACGAGCAGTACTTC. Translation gives CASSRRLAGAHEQYF.